This TCR beta chain comes out of a study of blood T cell repertoires in COVID-19. Turning to the study itself: PBMCs, B-cell-depleted T cells, or T cells were the source of the cDNA or gDNA that made up the material.

V was clipped by 3 bases and J by 5 bases, with 16 bases between them. This CDR3 comprises 15 residues. The germline V gene has CDR1 SGHRS and CDR2 YFSETQ. Those who participated ranged in age from roughly 18 to 100 years and resided in about 24 US areas. Cohort 3 donors were reported recovered after two negative PCRs, clearance, or symptom resolution. As originally analysed: Amplification with reference gene primers provided the estimates of nucleated cell counts. Clones were sequenced by immunoSEQ multiplex PCR, and TCRdb holds only the in-frame ones, with some missing. That table gives V, J and clone size, and the DNA gave D and trimming. In the table there are approximately 470,000 clones, 87% of which are singletons.

Sequenced input: PBMCs or T cells enriched from blood (not recorded which). The TCR comes from a woman aged 18-35 years who had recovered from COVID-19. J is TRBJ2-3 and V is TRBV5-1; D is perhaps TRBD2 (6 bases). The chain's CDR3 is CASSSRRDSQDTQYF. The CDR3 DNA sequence: TGCGCCAGCAGCTCCCGACGGGACTCCCAAGATACGCAGTATTTT.